The 22 T cell receptor beta chains given below trace back to one sample, sequenced in a study of cytomegalovirus exposure and HLA in healthy donors. Both 60 Vbeta primers and 13 Jbeta primers went into the PCR. Sequencing was performed with immunoSEQ multiplex PCR; in TCRdb, only in-frame clones are kept and a portion is missing. Of 95,000 to 150,000 clones in the sample, roughly 66% were seen once. The sequencing input was PBMCs. These receptors were obtained from a man younger than 35 in good health and CMV-seronegative.

The chain employs TRBV28 and TRBJ1-1; D is uncertain. There are 15 residues in the CDR3. The V end was cut by 5 bases, the J end by 0 bases, with 13 bases between. Germline V lookup: CDR1 MDHEN, CDR2 SYDVKM. CDR3 sequence (DNA): TGTGCCAGCAGTCGTGAAACAATCCTGAACACTGAAGCTTTCTTT. This encodes CASSRETILNTEAFF. The full variable domain, in which reference TRBV28 and TRBJ1-1 provide the parts outside the CDR3, is DVKVTQSSRYLVKRTGEKVFLECVQDMDHENMFWYRQDPGLGLRLIYFSYDVKMKEKGDIPEGYSVSREKKERFSLILESASTNQTSMYLCASSRETILNTEAFFGQGTRLTVV.

The chain joins TRBV27 to TRBJ1-5, with 7 bases that match TRBD1. The V segment lost 5 bases and the J segment 10 bases; nucleotides outside the gene matches: 14. In germline, CDR1 is MNHEY, CDR2 SMNVEV (reference sequence). The CDR3 contains 15 residues. CDR3 in amino acids: CASSPGGHRGNPQHF. The CDR3 nucleotides read TGTGCCAGCAGTCCAGGGGGGCACAGGGGAAATCCCCAGCATTTT.

V and J are TRBV7-8 and TRBJ2-7, with TRBD1 identical over 8 bases. V was pared by 4 bases and J by 2 bases, with 13 bases of the junction left unmatched. CDR3 length: 17 amino acids. Germline V CDR1 and CDR2: SGHVS, FQNEAQ. CDR3 protein: CASSSHRGQVFAYEQYF. The CDR3 nucleotides are TGTGCCAGCAGCTCCCACCGGGGACAGGTTTTTGCCTACGAGCAGTACTTC.

The J gene is TRBJ2-7, the V gene TRBV19; 9 nucleotides align to TRBD1. Trimming cost V 1 base and J 3 bases; bases outside gene matches: 4. This CDR3 has 15 residues. Germline CDR1 LNHDA, CDR2 SQIVND (reference sequence). The CDR3 loop is CASSIVATGGYEQYF. CDR3 DNA sequence: TGTGCCAGTAGTATAGTAGCGACAGGGGGCTACGAGCAGTACTTC.

With respect to this clone: Compared with germline, one end of the junction differs, possibly owing to a read error. In the same sample, other DNA sequences code for this CDR3. V gene TRBV4-1 combines with J gene TRBJ2-7; D is possibly TRBD1 (6 bases). The CDR3 sequence is 15 residues long. Germline V gene lookup returns CDR1 MGHRA and CDR2 YSYEKL. For the CDR3, the DNA is TGCGCCAGTAGCCAGACACAGGGCCCTAGGAACGAGCAGTACTTC. It translates to CASSQTQGPRNEQYF.

The sample holds a few counts of this clone. The chain couples TRBV10-3 to TRBJ2-7, with 7 bases aligning to TRBD1. In germline, CDR1 is ENHRY, CDR2 SYGVKD. This CDR3 has 15 amino acids. V was clipped by 6 bases and J by 3 bases; unmatched bases: 11. The CDR3 sequence: CAISQDRESYYEQYF. The CDR3, as DNA: TGTGCCATCAGCCAAGACAGGGAAAGTTACTACGAGCAGTACTTC.

In its sample, this clone was seen once. The J gene is TRBJ2-1, the V gene TRBV10-1, with 9 positions matching TRBD2. V lost 2 bases and J lost 7; bases outside the gene matches: 6. This CDR3 contains 15 residues. CDR1 is WNHNN, CDR2 SYGVQD, per germline (reference sequence). CDR3 nucleotides: TGCGCCAGCAGTGAGGCGGGAGGGGGATGGAATGAGCAGTTCTTC. Protein product: CASSEAGGGWNEQFF.

This clone turned up a few times. The J gene is TRBJ1-4, the V gene TRBV28, with D unclear. Trimming removed 4 bases from V and 1 base from J, with 7 bases in between. The CDR3 has 14 residues. Germline CDR1 reads MDHEN; CDR2 reads SYDVKM. The CDR3 region is CASSYSLTNEKLFF. Here the CDR3 DNA reads TGTGCCAGCAGTTACAGCCTAACTAATGAAAAACTGTTTTTT.

This chain uses TRBV4-1 with TRBJ2-7; tentative D call: TRBD1 (6 bases). The CDR3 totals 17 residues. Trimming left V 1 base short and J 5 bases short, with 21 bases between. The germline V gene has CDR1 MGHRA and CDR2 YSYEKL. The CDR3 DNA reads TGCGCCAGCAGCCAAGTCGGCGGCGCGACAGGCACCCACGAGCAGTACTTC. Translating gives CASSQVGGATGTHEQYF.

V gene TRBV19 combines with J gene TRBJ1-1; 9 bases map to TRBD1. Per germline, CDR1 LNHDA and CDR2 SQIVND (reference sequence). Trimming cost V 7 bases and J 11 bases; bases outside gene matches: 26. The CDR3 spans 18 residues. DNA for the CDR3: TGTGCCAGTATCCGAGACCCTGGGCGCGGACAGGGGCACCGAGGGGCTTTCTTT. This codes for CASIRDPGRGQGHRGAFF.

The V call is TRBV7-2, the J call TRBJ2-7, with D perhaps TRBD2 (5 bases). The CDR3 has 15 residues. CDR1 is SGHTA, CDR2 FQGNSA, per germline. The V end lost 1 base, the J end lost 4 bases, and 14 bases lay between the germline ends. CDR3 in amino acids: CASSLERGGRYEQYF. The CDR3 DNA follows: TGTGCCAGCAGCTTAGAGCGTGGCGGGCGTTACGAGCAGTACTTC.

This clone appeared a few times. This sequence joins TRBV19 and TRBJ2-7; 8 bases are shared with TRBD2. The CDR3 sequence is 13 residues long. Germline lookup yields CDR1 LNHDA and CDR2 SQIVND (reference sequence). V lost 9 bases, J lost 8 bases, and 12 bases stayed unmatched. The CDR3 sequence: CASRQSGSPQQYF. CDR3 coding DNA: TGTGCCAGCCGCCAAAGCGGGAGTCCGCAGCAGTACTTC.

V is TRBV6-6 and J is TRBJ1-1; D perhaps matches TRBD1 (6 bases). Germline V gene sequence: CDR1 MNHNY, CDR2 SVGAGI (reference sequence). Trimming shortened V by 6 bases and J by 5 bases, and 7 bases separated the two germline ends. This CDR3 is built from 11 residues. In DNA form, the CDR3 reads TGTGCCAGCAGCGACAGGACTGAAGCTTTCTTT. Protein sequence: CASSDRTEAFF.

The genes are TRBV27 and TRBJ1-1; TRBD1 agrees at 9 bases. The germline gives CDR1 MNHEY, CDR2 SMNVEV (reference sequence). The CDR3 has 12 residues. After removal of 5 bases from V and 10 bases from J, the junction contained 5 bases not matched to a gene. The CDR3 region is CASSLDRGRAFF. The CDR3 nucleotides are TGTGCCAGCAGTCTGGACAGGGGTCGAGCTTTCTTT.

A few counts support this clone. This rearrangement joins TRBV19 to TRBJ2-2, with a weak D call TRBD1 (7 bases). With 3 bases removed from V and 5 bases from J, the gap between germline ends came to 13 bases. This CDR3 is built from 15 residues. Germline CDR1 LNHDA, CDR2 SQIVND (reference sequence). CDR3 nucleotides: TGTGCCAGTAGTATCACAGGGGAGGAGACCGGGGAGCTGTTTTTT. Residues: CASSITGEETGELFF.

Comment on this clone: A junction boundary mismatches the germline segment, possibly from a read error. The chain carries TRBV6-5 and TRBJ2-3; tentative D call: TRBD1 (6 bases). CDR1 is MNHEY and CDR2 is SVGAGI in the germline V gene. The CDR3 consists of 15 residues. CDR3 loop: CASRGRGMSTDTQYF. As DNA, the CDR3 is TGTGCTAGCAGGGGAAGAGGGATGAGCACAGATACGCAGTATTTT.

V gene TRBV4-2 combines with J gene TRBJ1-3; possibly TRBD1 for D (5 bases). CDR1 LGHNA and CDR2 YNFKEQ come from the germline V gene. The V and J ends lost 1 base and 1 base respectively, with 17 bases between them. The CDR3 has 18 residues. The CDR3 DNA follows: TGTGCCAGCAGCCAAGGCCCCGGGGGACCCGGATCTGGAAACACCATATATTTT. It specifies CASSQGPGGPGSGNTIYF.

This clone was recorded a few times. The chain is built from TRBV28 and TRBJ1-4; D is possibly TRBD1 (6 bases). CDR3 length equals 12 residues. V was pared by 6 bases and J by 13 bases, with 15 bases between. Looked up from germline, CDR1 is MDHEN and CDR2 is SYDVKM. The CDR3 is CASRSYRDGLFF. CDR3 nucleotide sequence: TGTGCCAGCAGGTCTTACAGGGATGGACTGTTTTTT. The full variable domain, its missing parts supplied by reference TRBV28 and TRBJ1-4, is DVKVTQSSRYLVKRTGEKVFLECVQDMDHENMFWYRQDPGLGLRLIYFSYDVKMKEKGDIPEGYSVSREKKERFSLILESASTNQTSMYLCASRSYRDGLFFGSGTQLSVL.

V gene TRBV7-9 combines with J gene TRBJ2-1; 8 bases line up with TRBD2. V lost 3 bases and J lost 8; bases outside the gene matches: 9. The CDR3 totals 15 residues. CDR1 and CDR2 (germline): SEHNR, FQNEAQ (reference sequence). CDR3 nucleotide sequence: TGTGCCAGCAGCTTTGACGGGACTAGACGTCATGAGCAGTTCTTC. Its translation is CASSFDGTRRHEQFF.

The gene calls are TRBV6-1 and TRBJ1-2; D unresolved. Trimming took 1 base from V and 8 from J, leaving 17 bases between them. CDR3 length equals 15 residues. CDR1 and CDR2 from the germline V gene are MNHNS and SASEGT. The CDR3 spells CASSEVVAGKNGYTF. For the CDR3, the DNA is TGTGCCAGCAGTGAAGTGGTGGCGGGGAAGAACGGCTACACCTTC.

This clone was detected a few times. The genes are TRBV6-5 and TRBJ2-7, with D perhaps TRBD2 (7 bases). V was pared by 2 bases and J by 12 bases, with 14 bases between. Germline CDR1 and CDR2: MNHEY and SVGAGI. The CDR3 extends over 12 amino acids. The CDR3 loop reads CASSYRGGAMYF. DNA of the CDR3: TGTGCCAGCAGTTACCGCGGGGGCGCAATGTACTTC.

The rearrangement uses TRBV2 and TRBJ1-2, with 8 bases matching TRBD1. Germline V lookup: CDR1 SNHLY, CDR2 FYNNEI. V gave up 6 bases and J gave up 4 bases; unmatched junction bases: 10. CDR3 length: 15 amino acids. DNA of the CDR3: TGTGCCAGCAGACGTGGGATACAGGGGGGCTATGGCTACACCTTC. Amino acid sequence: CASRRGIQGGYGYTF.